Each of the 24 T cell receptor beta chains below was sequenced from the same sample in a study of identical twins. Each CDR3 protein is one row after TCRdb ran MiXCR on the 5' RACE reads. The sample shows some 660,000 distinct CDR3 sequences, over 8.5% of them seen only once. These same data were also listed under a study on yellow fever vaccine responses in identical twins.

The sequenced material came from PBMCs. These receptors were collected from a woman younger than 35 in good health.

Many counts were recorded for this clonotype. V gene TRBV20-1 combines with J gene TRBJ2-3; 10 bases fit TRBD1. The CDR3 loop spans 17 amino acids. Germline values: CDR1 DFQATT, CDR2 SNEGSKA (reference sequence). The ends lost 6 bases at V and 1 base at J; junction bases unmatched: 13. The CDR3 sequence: CSAVRATGTGGTDTQYF. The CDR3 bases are TGCAGTGCCGTTCGAGCTACCGGGACAGGGGGCACAGATACGCAGTATTTT.

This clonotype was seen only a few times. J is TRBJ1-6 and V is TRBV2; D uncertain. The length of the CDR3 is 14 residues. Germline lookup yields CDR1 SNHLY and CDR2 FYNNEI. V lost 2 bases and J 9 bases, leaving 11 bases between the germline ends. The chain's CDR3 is CASSEIGVSSPLHF. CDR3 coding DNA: TGTGCCAGCAGTGAAATAGGAGTTAGTTCACCCCTCCACTTT.

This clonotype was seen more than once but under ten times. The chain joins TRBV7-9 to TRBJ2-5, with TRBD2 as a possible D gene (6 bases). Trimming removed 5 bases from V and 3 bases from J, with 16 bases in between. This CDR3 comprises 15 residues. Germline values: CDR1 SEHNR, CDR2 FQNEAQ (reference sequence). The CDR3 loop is CASSAPGTGEETQYF. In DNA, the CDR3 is TGTGCCAGCAGCGCACCCGGGACTGGGGAAGAGACCCAGTACTTC.

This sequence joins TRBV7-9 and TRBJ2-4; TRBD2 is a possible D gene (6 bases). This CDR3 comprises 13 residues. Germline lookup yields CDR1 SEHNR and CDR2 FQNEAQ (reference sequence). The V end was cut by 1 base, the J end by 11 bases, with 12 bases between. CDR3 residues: CASSLDGGGVQYF. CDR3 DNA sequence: TGTGCCAGCAGCTTAGACGGAGGAGGGGTTCAGTACTTC.

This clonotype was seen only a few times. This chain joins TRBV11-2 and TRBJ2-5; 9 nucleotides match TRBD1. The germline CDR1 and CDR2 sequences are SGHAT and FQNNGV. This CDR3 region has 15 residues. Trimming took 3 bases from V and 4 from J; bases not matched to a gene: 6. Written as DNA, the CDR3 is TGTGCCAGCAGCTTGGGGGGACAGGGAACAGAGACCCAGTACTTC. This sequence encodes CASSLGGQGTETQYF.

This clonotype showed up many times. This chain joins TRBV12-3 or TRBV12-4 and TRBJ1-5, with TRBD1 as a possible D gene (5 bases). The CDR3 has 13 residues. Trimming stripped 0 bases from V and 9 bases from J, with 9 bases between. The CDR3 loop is CASSLAPDRPQHF. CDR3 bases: TGTGCCAGCAGTTTAGCCCCTGACAGGCCCCAGCATTTT.

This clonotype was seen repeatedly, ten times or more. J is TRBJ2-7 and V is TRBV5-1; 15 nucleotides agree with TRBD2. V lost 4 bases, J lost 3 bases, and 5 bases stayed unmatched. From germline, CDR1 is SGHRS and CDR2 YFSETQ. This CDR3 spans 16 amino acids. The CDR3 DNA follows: TGCGCCAGCAGCCCGGGACTAGCGGGAGGTAACTACGAGCAGTACTTC. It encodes CASSPGLAGGNYEQYF. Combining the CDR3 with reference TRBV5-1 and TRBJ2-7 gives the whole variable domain KAGVTQTPRYLIKTRGQQVTLSCSPISGHRSVSWYQQTPGQGLQFLFEYFSETQRNKGNFPGRFSGRQFSNSRSEMNVSTLELGDSALYLCASSPGLAGGNYEQYFGPGTRLTVT.

CDR3 region: CASSYRDSSYNEQFF. Here the CDR3 DNA reads TGTGCCAGCAGCTACCGGGACAGCTCCTACAATGAGCAGTTCTTC. The chain couples TRBV7-2 to TRBJ2-1, with 7 bases that match TRBD1. V dropped 4 bases and J dropped 0; count of bases not matched to a gene: 3. CDR1 SGHTA and CDR2 FQGNSA come from the germline V gene. The CDR3 has 15 amino acids.

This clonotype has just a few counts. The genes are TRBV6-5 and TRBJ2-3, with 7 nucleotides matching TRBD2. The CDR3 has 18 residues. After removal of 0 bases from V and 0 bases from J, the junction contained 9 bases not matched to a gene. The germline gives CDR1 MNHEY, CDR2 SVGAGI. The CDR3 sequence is CASSYSLSSGSSTDTQYF. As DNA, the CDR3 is TGTGCCAGCAGTTACTCACTCTCTAGCGGTTCTAGCACAGATACGCAGTATTTT.

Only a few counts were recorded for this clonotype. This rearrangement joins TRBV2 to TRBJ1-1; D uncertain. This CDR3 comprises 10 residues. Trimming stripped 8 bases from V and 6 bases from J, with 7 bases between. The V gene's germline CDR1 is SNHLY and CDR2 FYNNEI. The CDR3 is CASLWSEAFF. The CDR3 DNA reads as TGTGCCAGCCTGTGGTCTGAAGCTTTCTTT.

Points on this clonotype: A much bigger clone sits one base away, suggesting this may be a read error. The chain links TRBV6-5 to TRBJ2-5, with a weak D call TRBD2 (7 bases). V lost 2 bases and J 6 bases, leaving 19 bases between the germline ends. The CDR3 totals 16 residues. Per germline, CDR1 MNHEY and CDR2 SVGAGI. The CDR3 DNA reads TGTGCCAGCAGTTACCCGACTAGCAGGGGCGTGAAGACCCAGTACTTC. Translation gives CASSYPTSRGVKTQYF.

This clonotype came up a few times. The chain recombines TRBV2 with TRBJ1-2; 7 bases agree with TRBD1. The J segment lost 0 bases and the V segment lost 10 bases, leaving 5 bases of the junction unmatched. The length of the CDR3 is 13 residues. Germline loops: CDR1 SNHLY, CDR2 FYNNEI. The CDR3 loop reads CATRTGTNYGYTF. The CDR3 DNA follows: TGTGCCACAAGGACAGGAACTAACTATGGCTACACCTTC.

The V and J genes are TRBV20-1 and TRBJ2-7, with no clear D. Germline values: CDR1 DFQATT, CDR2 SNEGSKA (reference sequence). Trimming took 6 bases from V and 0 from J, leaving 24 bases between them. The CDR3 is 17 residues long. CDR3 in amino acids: CSADGSWITSSSYEQYF. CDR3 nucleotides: TGCAGTGCCGACGGGTCCTGGATCACCTCTTCCTCCTACGAGCAGTACTTC.

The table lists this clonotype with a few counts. The CDR3 nucleotides read TGCAGCGTTGAGGGGGGACAGGTCTACGAGCAGTACTTC. Protein: CSVEGGQVYEQYF. This chain uses TRBV29-1 with TRBJ2-7; 8 bases are shared with TRBD1. After removal of 3 bases from V and 3 bases from J, the junction contained 4 bases not matched to a gene. This CDR3 is built from 13 residues. Looked up from germline, CDR1 is SQVTM and CDR2 is ANQGSEA.

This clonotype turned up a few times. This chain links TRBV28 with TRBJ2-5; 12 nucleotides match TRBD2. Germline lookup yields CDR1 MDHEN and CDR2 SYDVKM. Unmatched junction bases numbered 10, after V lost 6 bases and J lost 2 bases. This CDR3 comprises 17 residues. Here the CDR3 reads CASSPNTSGRRQETQYF. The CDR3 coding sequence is TGTGCCAGCAGCCCCAACACTAGCGGGAGGCGACAAGAGACCCAGTACTTC.

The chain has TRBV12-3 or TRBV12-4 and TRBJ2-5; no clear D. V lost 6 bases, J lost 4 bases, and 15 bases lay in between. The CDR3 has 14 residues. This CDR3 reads CASRSSRSLETQYF. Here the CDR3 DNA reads TGTGCCAGCAGGTCCTCGCGGTCGTTAGAGACCCAGTACTTC.

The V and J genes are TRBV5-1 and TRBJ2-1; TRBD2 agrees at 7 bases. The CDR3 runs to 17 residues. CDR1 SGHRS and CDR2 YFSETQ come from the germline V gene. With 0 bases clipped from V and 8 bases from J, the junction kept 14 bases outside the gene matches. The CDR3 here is CASSLAVTSFGGDEQFF. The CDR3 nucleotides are TGCGCCAGCAGCTTGGCGGTGACTAGCTTCGGTGGGGATGAGCAGTTCTTC. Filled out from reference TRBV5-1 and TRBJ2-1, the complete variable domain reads KAGVTQTPRYLIKTRGQQVTLSCSPISGHRSVSWYQQTPGQGLQFLFEYFSETQRNKGNFPGRFSGRQFSNSRSEMNVSTLELGDSALYLCASSLAVTSFGGDEQFFGPGTRLTVL.

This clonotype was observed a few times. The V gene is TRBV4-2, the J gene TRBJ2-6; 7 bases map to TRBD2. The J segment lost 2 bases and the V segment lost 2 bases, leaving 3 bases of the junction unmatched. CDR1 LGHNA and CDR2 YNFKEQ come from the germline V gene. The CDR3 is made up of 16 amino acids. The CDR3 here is CASSQPGLAGANVLTF. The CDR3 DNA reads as TGTGCCAGCAGCCAACCAGGACTAGCTGGGGCCAACGTCCTGACTTTC.

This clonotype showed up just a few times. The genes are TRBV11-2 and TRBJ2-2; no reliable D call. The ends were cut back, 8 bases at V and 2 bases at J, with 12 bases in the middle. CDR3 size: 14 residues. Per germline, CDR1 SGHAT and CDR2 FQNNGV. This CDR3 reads CASPHPGNTGELFF. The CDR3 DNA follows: TGTGCCAGCCCCCACCCCGGAAACACCGGGGAGCTGTTTTTT.

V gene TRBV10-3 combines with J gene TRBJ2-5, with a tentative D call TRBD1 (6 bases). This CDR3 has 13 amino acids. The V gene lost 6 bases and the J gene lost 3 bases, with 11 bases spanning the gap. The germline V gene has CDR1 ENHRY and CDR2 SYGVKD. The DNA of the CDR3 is TGTGCCATCAGACAGGGAGTAGAAGAGACCCAGTACTTC. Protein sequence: CAIRQGVEETQYF.

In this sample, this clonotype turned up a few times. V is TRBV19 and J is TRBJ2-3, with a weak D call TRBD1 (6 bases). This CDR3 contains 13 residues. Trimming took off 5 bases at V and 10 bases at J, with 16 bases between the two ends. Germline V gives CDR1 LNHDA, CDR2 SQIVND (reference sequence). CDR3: CASSPIGGQAQYF. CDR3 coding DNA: TGTGCCAGTAGTCCCATTGGGGGACAAGCGCAGTATTTT. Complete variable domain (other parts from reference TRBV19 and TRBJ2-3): DGGITQSPKYLFRKEGQNVTLSCEQNLNHDAMYWYRQDPGQGLRLIYYSQIVNDFQKGDIAEGYSVSREKKESFPLTVTSAQKNPTAFYLCASSPIGGQAQYFGPGTRLTVL.

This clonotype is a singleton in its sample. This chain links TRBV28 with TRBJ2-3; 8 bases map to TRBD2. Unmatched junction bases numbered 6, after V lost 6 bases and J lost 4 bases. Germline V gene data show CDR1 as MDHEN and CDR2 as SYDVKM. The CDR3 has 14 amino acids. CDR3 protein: CASSGAGGPDTQYF. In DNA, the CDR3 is TGTGCCAGCAGCGGGGCGGGGGGCCCAGATACGCAGTATTTT.

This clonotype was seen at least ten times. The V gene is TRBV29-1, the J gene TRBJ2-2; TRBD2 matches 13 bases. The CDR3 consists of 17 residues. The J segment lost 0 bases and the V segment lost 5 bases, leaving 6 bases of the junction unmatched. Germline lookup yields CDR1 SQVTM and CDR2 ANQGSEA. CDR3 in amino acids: CSVRTSGRASNTGELFF. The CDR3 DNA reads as TGCAGCGTTCGAACTAGCGGGAGGGCCTCGAACACCGGGGAGCTGTTTTTT.

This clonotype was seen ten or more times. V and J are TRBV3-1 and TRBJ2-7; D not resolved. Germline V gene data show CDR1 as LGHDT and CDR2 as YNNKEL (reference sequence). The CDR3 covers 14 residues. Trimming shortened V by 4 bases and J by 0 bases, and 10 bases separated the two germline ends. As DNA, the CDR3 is TGTGCCAGCAGCCCACTTGGCGGCTCCTACGAGCAGTACTTC. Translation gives CASSPLGGSYEQYF.